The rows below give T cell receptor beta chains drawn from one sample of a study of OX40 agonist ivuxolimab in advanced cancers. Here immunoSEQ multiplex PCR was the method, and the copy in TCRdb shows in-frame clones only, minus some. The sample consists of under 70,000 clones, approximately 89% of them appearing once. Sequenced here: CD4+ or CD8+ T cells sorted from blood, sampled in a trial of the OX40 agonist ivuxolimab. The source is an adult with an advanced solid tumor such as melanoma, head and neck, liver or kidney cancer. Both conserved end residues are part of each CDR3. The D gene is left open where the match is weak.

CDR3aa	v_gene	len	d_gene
CASSEGARGYTF	TRBV28	12	TRBD1
CASSPTGNYEQYF	TRBV27	13	NA
CASSSSGSSNQPQHF	TRBV11-2	15	NA
CASSLVSSGSKETQYF	TRBV5-1	16	TRBD2
CASEANTGELFF	TRBV6-5	12	NA
CASSRRTGLTGELFF	TRBV5-6	15	TRBD1
CAISEGGNTDTQYF	TRBV10-3	14	NA
CASSSGSGYTF	TRBV5-1	11	NA
CSVVDRGFYEQYF	TRBV29-1	13	TRBD1
CASRPGLVYYNEQFF	TRBV27	15	TRBD2
CASSPGQSYEQYF	TRBV7-6	13	NA
CASSPPLTSGRPTDTQYF	TRBV9	18	TRBD2
CASSLGDTLDTQYF	TRBV7-2	14	NA
CASSSNDLTDTQYF	TRBV5-4	14	NA
CASTWGSRRDYGYTF	TRBV7-7	15	NA
CATSRGQTGPRTQYF	TRBV15	15	TRBD1
CASRRGLGEDEQFF	TRBV27	14	NA
CASVSVTDTQYF	TRBV7-9	12	NA
CASSPLGDTQYF	TRBV7-3	12	NA
CASSQVGDGAPAEAFF	TRBV4-3	16	NA
CASSRTTDTEAFF	TRBV7-2	13	NA
CSVTPGTGSTEAFF	TRBV29-1	14	TRBD1
CASRSAGGMNTEAFF	TRBV7-2	15	TRBD1
CASSVLAGDTQYF	TRBV2	13	TRBD2
CASSKTINTEAFF	TRBV2	13	NA
CASTPSRGADTIYF	TRBV6-6	14	NA
CASSATPLAYTDTQYF	TRBV2	16	TRBD2
CASSILGNYEQYF	TRBV19	13	NA
CASSLGAGTDLSGANVLTF	TRBV5-6	19	NA
CASSEGQEETQYF	TRBV9	13	TRBD1
CASSLIWTAYEKTIYF	TRBV7-9	16	NA
CASSLNGQSTEIF	TRBV7-3	13	NA
CASSPTGTNYGYTF	TRBV7-2	14	TRBD1